The clone carrying this TCR beta chain was detected many times. Via MiXCR, TCRdb re-called the 5' RACE reads, giving one row per CDR3 protein. The sample includes fewer than 40,000 distinct CDR3 sequences, about 8.1% of them seen just once. V lost 6 bases, J lost 5 bases, and 8 bases stayed unmatched. The CDR3 spans 14 residues. The data derive from a study of chronic HIV infection and antiretroviral therapy. The sample was peripheral blood. The TCR originated in an adult who had HIV and had not received antiretroviral therapy, or was an uninfected healthy control (not recorded which). J is TRBJ2-7 and V is TRBV12-3 or TRBV12-4, with 9 bases identical to TRBD2. CDR3 sequence: CASSSSSGSDEQYF. The CDR3 DNA follows: TGTGCCAGCAGCTCCAGTAGCGGGAGCGACGAGCAGTACTTC.